Presented here are 17 T cell receptor beta chains from one specimen sequenced in a study of T cell responses to AZD1222 COVID-19 vaccine. This table comes from immunoSEQ multiplex PCR, and its TCRdb copy is limited to in-frame clones, with some not included. In the table there are approximately 120,000 clones, roughly nine tenths of which are singletons. Specimen: peripheral blood, collected on day 0 of AZD1222 vaccination. These receptor sequences come from an adult in good health.

The chain uses TRBV7-9 and TRBJ1-1, with D possibly TRBD1 on 5 matching bases. Trimming left V 6 bases short and J 9 bases short, with 17 bases between. The germline CDR1 and CDR2 sequences are SEHNR and FQNEAQ (reference sequence). The CDR3 runs to 13 residues. As DNA, the CDR3 is TGTGCCAGCAGTAGCAGCGCCGACAGCCAAGCTTTCTTT. Protein sequence: CASSSSADSQAFF.

The chain has TRBV19 and TRBJ1-5; D not certain. The germline V gene encodes CDR1 LNHDA and CDR2 SQIVND (reference sequence). The V end lost 6 bases, the J end lost 0 bases, and 9 bases lay between the germline ends. CDR3 length: 14 amino acids. The CDR3 is CASRNIYSNQPQHF. CDR3 DNA sequence: TGTGCCAGTAGAAACATTTATAGCAATCAGCCCCAGCATTTT. Variable domain in full (rest from reference TRBV19 and TRBJ1-5): DGGITQSPKYLFRKEGQNVTLSCEQNLNHDAMYWYRQDPGQGLRLIYYSQIVNDFQKGDIAEGYSVSREKKESFPLTVTSAQKNPTAFYLCASRNIYSNQPQHFGDGTRLSIL.

J is TRBJ1-5 and V is TRBV6-6; 9 nucleotides match TRBD1. CDR3 length: 16 amino acids. Germline lookup yields CDR1 MNHNY and CDR2 SVGAGI (reference sequence). Germline trimming cut 7 bases from V and 2 bases from J; bases unmatched to any gene: 9. The CDR3 nucleotides are TGTGCCAGCACCTATACAGGGGGCGGAGGCAATCAGCCCCAGCATTTT. The encoded protein is CASTYTGGGGNQPQHF.

The chain employs TRBV7-2 and TRBJ1-3; 7 nucleotides match TRBD1. Germline V gene sequence: CDR1 SGHTA, CDR2 FQGNSA. This CDR3 contains 15 residues. J lost 4 bases, V lost 2 bases, and 5 bases had no gene match. CDR3 coding DNA: TGTGCCAGCAGCTTAAGGCAGGGGGGCGGAAACACCATATATTTT. It encodes CASSLRQGGGNTIYF.

V is TRBV11-2 and J is TRBJ2-1; TRBD2 matches 9 bases. This CDR3 is 15 amino acids long. The V gene end was trimmed by 6 bases and the J gene end by 8 bases; junction bases not matched to a gene: 11. Germline CDR1 SGHAT, CDR2 FQNNGV. DNA for the CDR3: TGTGCCAGCAGTCCCGGGACTAGCATGAGCGATGAGCAGTTCTTC. It specifies CASSPGTSMSDEQFF. Full variable domain (rest looked up from reference TRBV11-2 and TRBJ2-1): EAGVAQSPRYKIIEKRQSVAFWCNPISGHATLYWYQQILGQGPKLLIQFQNNGVVDDSQLPKDRFSAERLKGVDSTLKIQPAKLEDSAVYLCASSPGTSMSDEQFFGPGTRLTVL.

This clone was detected only once. J is TRBJ2-7 and V is TRBV7-6, with D hard to call. Germline V gene data show CDR1 as SGHVS and CDR2 as FNYEAQ. This CDR3 region has 15 residues. V lost 1 base and J 0 bases, leaving 10 bases between the germline ends. The CDR3 here is CASSLVLRSSYEQYF. The CDR3 region has the DNA TGTGCCAGCAGCTTAGTTCTTAGGAGCTCCTACGAGCAGTACTTC.

This clone was recorded only once. The CDR3 nucleotides read TGTGCCAGCTCCCGCGCGGAAGGTGGCTACACCTTC. Translated, it gives CASSRAEGGYTF. The V call is TRBV18, the J call TRBJ1-2; D gene ambiguous. Trimming took 6 bases from V and 7 from J, leaving 12 bases between them. CDR3 length: 12 residues. Germline V gene lookup returns CDR1 KGHSH and CDR2 LQKENI. The full variable domain, its missing parts supplied by reference TRBV18 and TRBJ1-2, is NAGVMQNPRHLVRRRGQEARLRCSPMKGHSHVYWYRQLPEEGLKFMVYLQKENIIDESGMPKERFSAEFPKEGPSILRIQQVVRGDSAAYFCASSRAEGGYTFGSGTRLTVV.

This chain uses TRBV19 with TRBJ1-6; D remains ambiguous. The CDR3 totals 14 residues. The germline V gene encodes CDR1 LNHDA and CDR2 SQIVND (reference sequence). Trimming took 3 bases from V and 7 from J, leaving 10 bases between them. The CDR3 sequence is CASSIIGTNSPLHF. The DNA for the CDR3 is TGTGCCAGTAGTATTATCGGCACGAATTCACCCCTCCACTTT.

The chain joins TRBV19 to TRBJ1-2; 7 nucleotides match TRBD1. Trimming took 5 bases from V and 4 from J; bases not matched to a gene: 10. Germline values: CDR1 LNHDA, CDR2 SQIVND (reference sequence). The CDR3 totals 15 residues. The DNA of the CDR3 is TGTGCCAGTAGTCCCTCCAGGGGGTCGGTCTATGGCTACACCTTC. Its protein is CASSPSRGSVYGYTF.

The chain employs TRBV30 and TRBJ1-2; 7 positions match TRBD1. Germline V lookup: CDR1 GTSNPN, CDR2 SVGIG (reference sequence). After removal of 7 bases from V and 2 bases from J, the junction contained 7 bases not matched to a gene. There are 13 residues in the CDR3. The CDR3 DNA reads as TGTGCCTTGAGGGACAGCCGAAACTATGGCTACACCTTC. Translating gives CALRDSRNYGYTF.

The J gene is TRBJ1-1, the V gene TRBV10-2; D may be TRBD1 (5 bases). Trimming shortened V by 8 bases and J by 4 bases, and 14 bases separated the two germline ends. There are 13 residues in the CDR3. Per the germline V gene, CDR1 is WSHSY and CDR2 is SAAADI. Here the CDR3 DNA reads TGCGCCAGCGGGGGGACTGCGCCCACTGAAGCTTTCTTT. Protein: CASGGTAPTEAFF.

This chain connects TRBV19 to TRBJ1-1; maybe TRBD1 (5 bases). Trimming took 3 bases from V and 5 from J, leaving 10 bases between them. CDR3 size: 13 residues. Germline CDR1 is LNHDA and CDR2 is SQIVND (reference sequence). DNA for the CDR3: TGTGCCAGTAGTATGGGGGTGCGGACTGAAGCTTTCTTT. The encoded protein is CASSMGVRTEAFF.

The CDR3 DNA reads TGTGCCCCTCCCCCTGAAGCTTTCTTT. It encodes CAPPPEAFF. The gene calls are TRBV30 and TRBJ1-1; no definite D call. CDR1 is GTSNPN and CDR2 is SVGIG in the germline V gene (reference sequence). The V and J ends lost 8 bases and 6 bases respectively, with 7 bases between them. The CDR3 runs to 9 residues.

The CDR3 sequence is CASSFPGLAGGRGTGELFF. The CDR3 coding sequence is TGTGCCAGCAGTTTCCCGGGACTAGCGGGAGGGCGCGGCACCGGGGAGCTGTTTTTT. The chain couples TRBV28 to TRBJ2-2; TRBD2 matches at 16 bases. CDR1 and CDR2 from the germline V gene are MDHEN and SYDVKM. With V trimmed by 3 bases and J by 4 bases, 8 bases remained unmatched. The CDR3 is 19 amino acids.

This chain uses TRBV18 with TRBJ1-4; 7 nucleotides line up with TRBD1. The CDR3 covers 15 residues. Germline loops: CDR1 KGHSH, CDR2 LQKENI. After removal of 4 bases from V and 4 bases from J, the junction contained 6 bases not matched to a gene. The CDR3 is CASSLRQGLNEKLFF. CDR3 sequence (DNA): TGTGCCAGCTCACTTCGACAGGGCCTTAATGAAAAACTGTTTTTT.

This sequence joins TRBV13 and TRBJ2-3; TRBD2 matches at 11 bases. V lost 5 bases, J lost 2 bases, and 6 bases stayed unmatched. Germline CDR1 and CDR2: PRHDT and FYEKMQ (reference sequence). The CDR3 runs 16 residues. CDR3 nucleotide sequence: TGTGCCAGCAGCACTCGACTAGCGGGGATCACAGATACGCAGTATTTT. This codes for CASSTRLAGITDTQYF.

This sequence joins TRBV3-1 (or the pseudogene TRBV3-2) and TRBJ1-4; a possible D gene is TRBD1 (5 bases). Germline V gene sequence: CDR1 LGHDT, CDR2 YNNKEL (reference sequence). V lost 0 bases and J 6 bases, leaving 11 bases between the germline ends. CDR3 length: 15 amino acids. The CDR3 sequence is CASSQEWDRYEKLFF. CDR3 DNA: TGTGCCAGCAGCCAAGAATGGGACCGGTATGAAAAACTGTTTTTT.